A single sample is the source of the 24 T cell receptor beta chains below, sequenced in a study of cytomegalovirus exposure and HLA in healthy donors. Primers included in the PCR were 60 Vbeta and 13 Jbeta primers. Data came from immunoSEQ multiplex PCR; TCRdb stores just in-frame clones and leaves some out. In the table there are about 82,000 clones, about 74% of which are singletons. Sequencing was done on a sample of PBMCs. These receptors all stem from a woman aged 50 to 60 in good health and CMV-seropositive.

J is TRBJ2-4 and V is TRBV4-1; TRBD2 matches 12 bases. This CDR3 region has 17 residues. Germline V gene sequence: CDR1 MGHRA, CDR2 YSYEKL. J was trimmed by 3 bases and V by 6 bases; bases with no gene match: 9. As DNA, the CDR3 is TGCGCCAGCAGGGAGACTAGCGGGAGTTTTGGCAAAAACATTCAGTACTTC. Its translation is CASRETSGSFGKNIQYF.

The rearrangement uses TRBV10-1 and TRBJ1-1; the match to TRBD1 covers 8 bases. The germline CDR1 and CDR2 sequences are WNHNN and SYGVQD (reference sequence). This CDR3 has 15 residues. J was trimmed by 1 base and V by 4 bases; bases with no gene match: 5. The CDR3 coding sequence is TGCGCCAGCAGTGTTTCTACAGGGGGGAACACTGAAGCTTTCTTT. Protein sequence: CASSVSTGGNTEAFF.

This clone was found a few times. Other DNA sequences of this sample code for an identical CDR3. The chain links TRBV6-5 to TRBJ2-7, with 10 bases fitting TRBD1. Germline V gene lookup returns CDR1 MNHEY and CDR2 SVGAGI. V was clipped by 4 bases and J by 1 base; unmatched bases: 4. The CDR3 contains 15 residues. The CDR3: CASSSPGQGSYEQYF. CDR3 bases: TGTGCCAGCAGTTCCCCGGGACAGGGGTCCTACGAGCAGTACTTC.

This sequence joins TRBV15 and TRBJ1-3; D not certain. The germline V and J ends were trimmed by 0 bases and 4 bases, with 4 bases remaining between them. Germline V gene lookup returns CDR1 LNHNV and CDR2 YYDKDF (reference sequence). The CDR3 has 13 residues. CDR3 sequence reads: CATSRDQGNTIYF. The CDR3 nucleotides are TGTGCCACCAGCAGAGATCAGGGAAACACCATATATTTT.

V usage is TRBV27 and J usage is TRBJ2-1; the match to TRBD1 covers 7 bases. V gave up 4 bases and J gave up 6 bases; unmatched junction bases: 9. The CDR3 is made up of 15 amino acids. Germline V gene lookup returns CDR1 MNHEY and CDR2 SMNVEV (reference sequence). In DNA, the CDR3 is TGTGCCAGCAGTTCCTTCGACAGGGCGTCCAATGAGCAGTTCTTC. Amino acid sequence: CASSSFDRASNEQFF.

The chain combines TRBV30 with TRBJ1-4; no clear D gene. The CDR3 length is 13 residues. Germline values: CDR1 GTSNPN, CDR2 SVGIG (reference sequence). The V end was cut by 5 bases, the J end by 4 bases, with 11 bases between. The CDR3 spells CAWLGSHNEKLFF. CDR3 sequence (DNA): TGTGCCTGGCTTGGCAGTCATAATGAAAAACTGTTTTTT.

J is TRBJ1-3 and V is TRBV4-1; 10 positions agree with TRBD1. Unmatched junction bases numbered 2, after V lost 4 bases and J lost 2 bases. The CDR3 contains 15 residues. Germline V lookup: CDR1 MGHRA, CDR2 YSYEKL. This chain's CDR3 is CASSRTGGTGNTIYF. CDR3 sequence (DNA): TGCGCCAGCAGCCGGACAGGGGGGACTGGAAACACCATATATTTT.

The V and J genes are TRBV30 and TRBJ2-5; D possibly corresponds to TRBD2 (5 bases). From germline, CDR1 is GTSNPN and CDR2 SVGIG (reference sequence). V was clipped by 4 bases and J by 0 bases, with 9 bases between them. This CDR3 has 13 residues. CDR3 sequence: CAWKEDNQETQYF. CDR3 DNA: TGTGCCTGGAAGGAGGATAACCAAGAGACCCAGTACTTC.

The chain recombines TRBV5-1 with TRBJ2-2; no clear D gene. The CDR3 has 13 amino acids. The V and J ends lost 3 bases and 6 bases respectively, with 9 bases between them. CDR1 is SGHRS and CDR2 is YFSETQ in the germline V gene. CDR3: CASSSLVPGELFF. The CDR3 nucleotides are TGCGCCAGCAGCTCCCTCGTTCCCGGGGAGCTGTTTTTT. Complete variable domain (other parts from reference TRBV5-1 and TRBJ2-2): KAGVTQTPRYLIKTRGQQVTLSCSPISGHRSVSWYQQTPGQGLQFLFEYFSETQRNKGNFPGRFSGRQFSNSRSEMNVSTLELGDSALYLCASSSLVPGELFFGEGSRLTVL.

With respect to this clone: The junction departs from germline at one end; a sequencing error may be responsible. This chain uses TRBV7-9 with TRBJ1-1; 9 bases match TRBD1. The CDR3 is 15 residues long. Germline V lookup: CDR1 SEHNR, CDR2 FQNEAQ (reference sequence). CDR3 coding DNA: TGTTCCAGCAGCTCCCCGGGACAGGGAAACACTGAAGCTTTCTTT. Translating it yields CSSSSPGQGNTEAFF.

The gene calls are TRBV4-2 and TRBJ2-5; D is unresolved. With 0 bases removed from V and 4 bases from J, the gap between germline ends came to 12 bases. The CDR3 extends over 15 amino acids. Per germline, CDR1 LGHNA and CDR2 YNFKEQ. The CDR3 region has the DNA TGTGCCAGCAGCCAAGATCTTAGCAGCATAGAGACCCAGTACTTC. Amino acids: CASSQDLSSIETQYF.

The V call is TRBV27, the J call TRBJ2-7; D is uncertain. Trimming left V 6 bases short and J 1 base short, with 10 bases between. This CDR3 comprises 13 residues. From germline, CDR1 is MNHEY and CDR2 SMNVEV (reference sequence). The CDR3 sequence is CASRAGGSYEQYF. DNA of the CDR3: TGTGCCAGCAGAGCTGGCGGTTCCTACGAGCAGTACTTC.

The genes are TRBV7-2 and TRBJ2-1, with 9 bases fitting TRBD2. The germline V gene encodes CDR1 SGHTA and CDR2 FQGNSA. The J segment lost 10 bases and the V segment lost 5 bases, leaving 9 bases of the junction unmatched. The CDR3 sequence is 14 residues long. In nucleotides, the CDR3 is TGTGCCAGCAGCCTGACCGGGACTAGCACGGAGCAGTTCTTC. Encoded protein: CASSLTGTSTEQFF.

The CDR3 loop reads CASSSGTSPFNEQFF. CDR3 sequence (DNA): TGTGCCAGCAGTTCCGGGACTAGCCCTTTTAATGAGCAGTTCTTC. V gene TRBV6-5 combines with J gene TRBJ2-1, with 9 bases that match TRBD2. Trimming at V came to 4 bases and at J to 7 bases, leaving 8 bases not matched to a gene. Germline-derived CDR1 and CDR2 are MNHEY and SVGAGI. This CDR3 is built from 15 residues.

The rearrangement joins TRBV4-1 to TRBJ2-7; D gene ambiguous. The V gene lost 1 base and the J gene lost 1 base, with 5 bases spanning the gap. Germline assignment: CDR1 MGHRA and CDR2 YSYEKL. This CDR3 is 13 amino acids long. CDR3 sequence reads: CASSQGGSYEQYF. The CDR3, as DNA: TGCGCCAGCAGCCAAGGCGGTTCCTACGAGCAGTACTTC.

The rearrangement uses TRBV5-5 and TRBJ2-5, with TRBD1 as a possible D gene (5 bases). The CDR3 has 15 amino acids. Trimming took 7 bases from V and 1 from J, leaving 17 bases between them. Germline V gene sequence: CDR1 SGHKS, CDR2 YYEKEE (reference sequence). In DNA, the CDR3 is TGTGCCAGCTCCGCCACGGTGGGGCCCCAAGAGACCCAGTACTTC. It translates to CASSATVGPQETQYF.

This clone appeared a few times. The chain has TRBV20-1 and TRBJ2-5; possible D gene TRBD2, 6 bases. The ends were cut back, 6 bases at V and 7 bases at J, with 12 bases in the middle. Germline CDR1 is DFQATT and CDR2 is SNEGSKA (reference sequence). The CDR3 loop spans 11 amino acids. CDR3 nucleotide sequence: TGCAGTGCCGGGAAGGAGGGGACCCAGTACTTC. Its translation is CSAGKEGTQYF.

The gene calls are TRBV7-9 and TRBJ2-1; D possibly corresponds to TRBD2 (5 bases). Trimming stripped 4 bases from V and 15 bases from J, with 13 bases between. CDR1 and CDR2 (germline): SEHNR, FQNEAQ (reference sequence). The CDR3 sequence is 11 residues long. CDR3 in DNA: TGTGCCAGCAGCTCCGGGAATCGGGGGTTCTTC. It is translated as CASSSGNRGFF.

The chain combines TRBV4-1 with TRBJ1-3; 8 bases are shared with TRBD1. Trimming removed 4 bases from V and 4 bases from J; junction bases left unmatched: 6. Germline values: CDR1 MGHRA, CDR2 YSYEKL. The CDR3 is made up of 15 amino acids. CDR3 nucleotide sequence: TGCGCCAGCAGCCCAAGGACAGGGATCGGAAACACCATATATTTT. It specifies CASSPRTGIGNTIYF.

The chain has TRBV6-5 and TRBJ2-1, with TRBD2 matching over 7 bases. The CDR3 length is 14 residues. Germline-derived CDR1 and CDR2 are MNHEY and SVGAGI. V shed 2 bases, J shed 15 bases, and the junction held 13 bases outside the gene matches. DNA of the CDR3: TGTGCCAGCAGTTACCGGCGGGAGTCCCCGGGTGTGTTCTTC. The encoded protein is CASSYRRESPGVFF.

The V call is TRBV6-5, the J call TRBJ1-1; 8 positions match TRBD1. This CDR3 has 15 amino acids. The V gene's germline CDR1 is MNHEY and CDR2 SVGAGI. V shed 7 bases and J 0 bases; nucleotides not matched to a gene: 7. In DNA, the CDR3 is TGTGCCAGCAATACTGCAGGGGGCCTGAACACTGAAGCTTTCTTT. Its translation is CASNTAGGLNTEAFF.

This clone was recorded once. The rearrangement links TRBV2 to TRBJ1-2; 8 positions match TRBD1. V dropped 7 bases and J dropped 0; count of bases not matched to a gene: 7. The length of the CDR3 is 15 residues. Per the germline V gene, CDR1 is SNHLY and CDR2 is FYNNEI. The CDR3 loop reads CASTRTGRANYGYTF. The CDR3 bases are TGTGCCAGCACGAGGACAGGGAGAGCTAACTATGGCTACACCTTC.

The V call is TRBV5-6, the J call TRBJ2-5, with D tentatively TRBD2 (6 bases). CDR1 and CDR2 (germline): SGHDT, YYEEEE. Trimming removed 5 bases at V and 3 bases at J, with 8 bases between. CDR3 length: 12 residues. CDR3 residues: CASSSGEETQYF. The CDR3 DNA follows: TGTGCCAGCAGTTCGGGAGAAGAGACCCAGTACTTC.

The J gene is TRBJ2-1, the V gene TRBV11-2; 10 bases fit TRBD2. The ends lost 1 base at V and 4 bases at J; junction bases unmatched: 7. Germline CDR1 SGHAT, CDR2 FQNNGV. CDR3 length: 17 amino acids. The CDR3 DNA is TGTGCCAGCAGCTTAGGAGCGGGAGGGCCGTCTTACAATGAGCAGTTCTTC. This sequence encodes CASSLGAGGPSYNEQFF. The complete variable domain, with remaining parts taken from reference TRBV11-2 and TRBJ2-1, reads EAGVAQSPRYKIIEKRQSVAFWCNPISGHATLYWYQQILGQGPKLLIQFQNNGVVDDSQLPKDRFSAERLKGVDSTLKIQPAKLEDSAVYLCASSLGAGGPSYNEQFFGPGTRLTVL.